Sequencing of this T cell receptor beta chain was carried out in a study of shared clonotypes between healthy human individuals (TCRdb year 2020). General notes on the study: A couple of women and three men aged 18 to 49 years were included in the cohort. Blood TCR repertoires of a handful of healthy adults were deeply sequenced to estimate repertoire size and the extent of clonotype sharing between individuals. Between about 0.85 and 10 billion PBMCs per donor were obtained by leukapheresis. For each donor, CD4 naive and CD4 memory were each run on three plates, CD8 naive on two plates, and CD8 memory on one plate. To increase sequencing depth and limit assay-specific biases, different laboratories used diverse techniques to prepare libraries and sequence TCR repertoires.

TCR CDR3 regions were amplified from genomic DNA by multiplex PCR using the deep immunoSEQ assay. Extracted genomic DNA from each cell subset was spread evenly across all wells of several immunoSEQ 96-well plates, with each plate serving as a replicate. Each replicate PCR for sorted subsets received about 210 ng genomic DNA, equal to some 32,000 T cell genomes. The purified libraries were quantified using a Qubit 3.0 fluorometer, sized with a Bioanalyzer 2100, and then quantified again using the KAPA Library Quantification kit. Each immunoSEQ 96-well plate was sequenced on its own single-read 150-cycle Illumina NextSeq 550 flow cell. Concerning the study's data processing: Because the immunoSEQ output held only junctional sequences and lacked quality scores, the filtering could not match the filtering applied to full-length reads. Sequences were annotated with PyIR, a Python wrapper for IgBLAST v1.9, and V/J genes and CDR3 were assigned using IMGT germline references. Reads were removed for weak V/J assignments (E-value above 1e-6), missing CDR3, stop codons, out-of-frame junctions, or ambiguous translated residues. A V3J clonotype was defined by an identical inferred V gene, J gene, and CDR3 amino acid sequence. Percentage overlap between repertoires was computed as shared unique clonotypes divided by the size of the smaller repertoire. RTK rarefaction, the Chao1 estimator, and Recon v2.1 estimates of unobserved clonotypes were used to assess repertoire richness. For all TCRbeta clonotypes obtained by the gDNA method from several donors, generation probabilities were computed with OLGA. The immuneACCESS repertoire file appears here via TCRdb, limited to in-frame rearrangements. These files lack a portion of the clones; in checked studies, under half of the deficit traces to unresolved V genes, and the cause of the others is not known. V and J calls plus clone size are reproduced from that table; the DNA served to infer D and trimming. Within this sample are approximately 590,000 clones, with roughly 95% of them counted one time only. The ten largest clones add up to roughly 0.1% of the sample.

CD8 naive samples consisted of CD45RO-negative cells that were positively selected for CCR7, yielding a CD45RA+CCR7+ population without TemRA cells. Healthy HIV-negative adults with no recently reported acute infections or vaccinations were included as donors. Every donor was a Caucasian adult residing in Nashville, Tennessee, USA. Blood was collected by leukapheresis, and PBMCs were isolated by Ficoll-Histopaque density gradient centrifugation and then cryopreserved in liquid nitrogen vapor phase. Purity and quantity of every magnetically sorted T cell population were checked by analytical flow cytometry. Each sorted fraction had its genomic DNA isolated and then quantified by UV absorbance on a Nanodrop 2000c. What the research found in general, with its limitations: When a handful of donors were compared, the shared fraction of clonotypes was about 5% for naive CD4, around 3.5% for naive CD8, 2.3% for memory CD4, and 0.35% to 0.5% for memory CD8. Naive subsets generally had larger estimated clonotype richness than memory subsets did. Rarefaction of sorted-subset datasets indicated incomplete sequencing despite the large sequencing depth. The genetic and exposure-history diversity represented was limited by the small number of donors. Based on pairwise subsampling, the degree of clonotype sharing among donors was expected to be affected by sequencing depth. Clonotypes shared by all four sorted-subset donors showed higher generation probabilities than non-shared clonotypes. Sampling was limited to blood, and TCR repertoires in tissue likely differ from TCR repertoires in blood.

On this clone itself: Its target antigen remains unknown. No much larger clone exists at a distance of one base, and base qualities are not known.

Source material: naive CD8+ T cells sorted from blood. The cell subset or site label of this sample denotes: CD45RA+CCR7+. This TCR was recovered from a woman younger than 45 in good health.

The sequenced DNA is TGTGCCAGCACCCTCCCGGACCGCCCATGGGATGAGCAGTTCTTC. This translates into CASTLPDRPWDEQFF. The chain is encoded by TRBV5-4 joined to TRBJ2-1; confidence is insufficient to name the D gene. CDR1 SGHNT and CDR2 YYREEE were looked up in the germline V gene (reference sequence). Trimming removed 6 bases from V and 8 bases from J, leaving 21 bases between the germline ends. CDR3 length: 15 amino acids, cysteine to phenylalanine. Just the 45-base CDR3 DNA is kept, in frame starting at base 1.